This entry features one T cell receptor beta chain sequence. What it binds is not known. The data were taken from a study of T cell responses to AZD1222 COVID-19 vaccine. General observations from the study: At study baseline, merely five or six AZD1222 recipients were seropositive. The peak T cell response came first, and repertoires were sampled only after it.

Measured with immunoSEQ multiplex PCR; TCRdb has only the in-frame clones, and not every one. The sample carries about 180,000 clones, roughly 92% recorded once. CDR3 length: 16 residues. Germline assignment: CDR1 LGHDT and CDR2 YNNKEL (reference sequence). The ends were cut back, 0 bases at V and 2 bases at J, with 8 bases in the middle. The receptor comes from an adult in good health. The rearrangement links TRBV3-1 (or the pseudogene TRBV3-2) to TRBJ2-6; D not resolved. The sequencing here drew on peripheral blood, taken on day 0 of AZD1222 vaccination. DNA for the CDR3: TGTGCCAGCAGCCAAGACCTATTGGCTGGGGCCAACGTCCTGACTTTC. Translating it yields CASSQDLLAGANVLTF.